This T cell receptor beta chain was captured by sequencing in a study of OX40 agonist ivuxolimab in advanced cancers. Study-level information: Eligibility rules accepted prior anti-PD-1, anti-PD-L1 or anti-CTLA-4 therapy, and roughly 42% had some. Partial responses were achieved by three patients, one with hepatocellular carcinoma and two with cutaneous melanoma.

Generated by immunoSEQ multiplex PCR, the TCRdb table keeps only in-frame clones and is missing some. The table includes fewer than 85,000 clones, 85% to 90% detected once. The CDR3 contains 13 residues. The germline CDR1 and CDR2 sequences are MRHNA and SNTAGT. Between the trimmed V and J ends, which lost 4 bases and 2 bases, there was a span of 8 bases. Baseline, cycle 4 day 1, and cycle 7 day 1 were the blood sampling points. The clonotype was recovered from an adult with an advanced solid tumor such as melanoma, head and neck, liver or kidney cancer. This chain uses TRBV6-4 with TRBJ1-1; D is unclear. The sequencing used CD4+ or CD8+ T cells sorted from blood, collected in a trial of the OX40 agonist ivuxolimab. The CDR3 loop reads CASSVELNTEAFF. The CDR3 coding sequence is TGTGCCAGCAGTGTGGAACTTAACACTGAAGCTTTCTTT.